These T cell receptor beta chains were read from a single sample in a study of cytotoxic CD8 clonotypes in ibrutinib-treated CLL. Sequencing used immunoSEQ multiplex PCR; TCRdb keeps in-frame clones, though not all of them. The data show around 250,000 clones, with 70% seen just once and approximately 15% held by the top ten. The sample in question was PBMCs, obtained after 24 months of ibrutinib treatment. These receptors came from a human donor with chronic lymphocytic leukemia. CDR3s leave out the opening cysteine and the closing phenylalanine or tryptophan. The size entry is marked missing in some rows and otherwise reads once, few, many or a size class.

J gene	V gene	clone size	CDR3 protein
TRBJ2-1	TRBV18	-	ASSPTGVGDNEQF
TRBJ2-1	TRBV15	-	ATSRDRGSDEQF
TRBJ1-2	TRBV28	-	ASSTQSGYT
TRBJ1-3	TRBV9	-	ASSARPISGNTIY
TRBJ1-5	TRBV27	-	ASSPITQGHQPQH
TRBJ2-3	TRBV6-4	-	ASSDHDSGGTQY
TRBJ1-2	TRBV6-5	-	ASSQTANYGYT
TRBJ1-6	TRBV30	-	AWSGTGGSSYNSPLH
TRBJ2-7	TRBV9	-	ASSVGLGSQY
TRBJ2-7	TRBV6-5	-	ASSLNRGGYEQY
TRBJ2-5	TRBV15	-	ATSKRAGGVLGTQY
TRBJ2-7	TRBV28	-	ASSFSFDGYEQY
TRBJ2-7	TRBV5-6	few	ASSLGTGEYEQY
TRBJ1-1	TRBV6-4	-	ASRSGLNTEAF
TRBJ1-4	TRBV6-5	-	ASSYTPVASEKLF
TRBJ1-3	TRBV7-2	-	ASSLGGSGNTIY
TRBJ2-7	TRBV15	-	ATSMAGSSYEQY
TRBJ2-2	TRBV15	few	ATSRGLAGTGELF
TRBJ1-5	TRBV7-8	-	ASSLEQGSLNQPQH
TRBJ2-7	TRBV6-6	-	ASSNGIPKANEQY
TRBJ2-7	TRBV27	few	ASSLSVLYEQY
TRBJ2-1	TRBV19	-	ATTFTSTDEQF
TRBJ2-7	TRBV9	-	ASSAGGEQY
TRBJ1-2	TRBV7-9	-	ASSSGNSDSGGYT
TRBJ2-3	TRBV28	-	ASSFRGSSSDTQY
TRBJ2-7	TRBV6-5	-	ASRNGFSYEQY
TRBJ1-1	TRBV7-9	-	ASSRGQENTEAF
TRBJ2-7	TRBV5-6	-	ASSLTGPNYEQY
TRBJ1-5	TRBV9	-	ASSGSGTANQPQH
TRBJ1-4	TRBV30	-	AWSLDSNEKLF
TRBJ1-5	TRBV7-8	-	ASSLQGARQPQH
TRBJ2-7	TRBV5-8	-	ASSGGLAGNYEQY
TRBJ1-5	TRBV27	once	ASRPVGGREPQH